A single sample is the source of the 27 T cell receptor beta chains below, sequenced in a study of cytomegalovirus exposure and HLA in healthy donors. In the PCR, 60 Vbeta and 13 Jbeta primers were used. Profiling relied on immunoSEQ multiplex PCR, and the TCRdb table lists in-frame clones only, not all of them. The table includes about 120,000 clones, approximately 81% detected once. The sample was PBMCs. The receptors originated from a woman between 25 and 40 years old in good health and CMV-seronegative.

This chain connects TRBV7-9 to TRBJ2-7; the match to TRBD1 covers 7 bases. The CDR3 is 14 residues long. Germline lookup yields CDR1 SEHNR and CDR2 FQNEAQ (reference sequence). The ends lost 3 bases at V and 0 bases at J; junction bases unmatched: 2. The CDR3 spells CASSFAGGSYEQYF. In DNA, the CDR3 is TGTGCCAGCAGCTTCGCAGGGGGCTCCTACGAGCAGTACTTC.

The chain uses TRBV7-2 and TRBJ1-1, with TRBD1 as a possible D gene (6 bases). The germline gives CDR1 SGHTA, CDR2 FQGNSA. This CDR3 has 16 amino acids. V lost 3 bases, J lost 1 base, and 15 bases lay in between. This CDR3 is CASSLFIGQTNTEAFF. CDR3 nucleotides: TGTGCCAGCAGCTTGTTCATTGGACAGACGAACACTGAAGCTTTCTTT.

This chain joins TRBV15 and TRBJ2-5, with 8 bases lining up with TRBD1. The CDR3 is 15 amino acids. V lost 0 bases to trimming and J lost 4 bases; unmatched junction nucleotides: 4. CDR1 is LNHNV and CDR2 is YYDKDF in the germline V gene (reference sequence). The CDR3 bases are TGTGCCACCAGCAGAGACCCAGGGGGCCTAGAGACCCAGTACTTC. Its protein is CATSRDPGGLETQYF.

The gene calls are TRBV11-2 and TRBJ2-1, with a tentative D call TRBD2 (6 bases). Germline V CDR1 and CDR2: SGHAT, FQNNGV. V was shortened by 0 bases and J by 10 bases, with 19 bases between the two germline ends. The CDR3 sequence is 16 residues long. The CDR3 DNA is TGTGCCAGCAGCTTAGATGTCCGGGCTTCCGGGGGAGAGCAGTTCTTC. Its protein is CASSLDVRASGGEQFF. Full variable domain (remainder filled in from reference TRBV11-2 and TRBJ2-1): EAGVAQSPRYKIIEKRQSVAFWCNPISGHATLYWYQQILGQGPKLLIQFQNNGVVDDSQLPKDRFSAERLKGVDSTLKIQPAKLEDSAVYLCASSLDVRASGGEQFFGPGTRLTVL.

The chain joins TRBV7-2 to TRBJ2-3, with D maybe TRBD1 (6 bases). From germline, CDR1 is SGHTA and CDR2 FQGNSA. CDR3 length equals 14 residues. V was trimmed by 4 bases and J by 2 bases, leaving 10 bases between them. The CDR3 spells CASSSRGSTDTQYF. CDR3 DNA: TGTGCCAGCAGCTCCAGGGGATCCACAGATACGCAGTATTTT.

The chain joins TRBV9 to TRBJ2-1, with D perhaps TRBD1 (6 bases). The germline V gene encodes CDR1 SGDLS and CDR2 YYNGEE. V was shortened by 0 bases and J by 12 bases, with 13 bases between the two germline ends. The CDR3 sequence is 13 residues long. The CDR3 nucleotides are TGTGCCAGCAGCGTAGCTACAGGGCCGGTGCAGTTCTTC. Residues: CASSVATGPVQFF.

This CDR3 is CASSEHRDYEQYF. The CDR3 DNA is TGTGCCAGCAGTGAGCACAGGGACTACGAGCAGTACTTC. This chain connects TRBV6-4 to TRBJ2-7, with D tentatively TRBD1 (6 bases). Germline V CDR1 and CDR2: MRHNA, SNTAGT. The CDR3 runs to 13 residues. V was cut by 3 bases and J by 3 bases, with 9 bases left in between.

CDR3 DNA sequence: TGTGCCAGCAGCTTAGACAACAGGGGAAACGAGCAGTACTTC. This translates into CASSLDNRGNEQYF. The chain uses TRBV7-2 and TRBJ2-7; TRBD1 matches 7 bases. CDR3 length: 14 amino acids. Per the germline V gene, CDR1 is SGHTA and CDR2 is FQGNSA. V dropped 1 base and J dropped 5; count of bases not matched to a gene: 5.

The chain uses TRBV9 and TRBJ2-5; weak D call: TRBD2 (7 bases). The CDR3 has 16 amino acids. CDR1 SGDLS and CDR2 YYNGEE come from the germline V gene. The V end was cut by 4 bases, the J end by 7 bases, with 23 bases between. The CDR3 reads CASSSIGGDRKGTQYF. The CDR3 DNA reads TGTGCCAGCAGCAGCATAGGGGGGGACCGAAAAGGGACCCAGTACTTC.

V and J are TRBV6-5 and TRBJ1-5; 7 bases line up with TRBD1. Trimming at V came to 6 bases and at J to 7 bases, leaving 6 bases not matched to a gene. Germline CDR1 MNHEY, CDR2 SVGAGI. This CDR3 region has 13 residues. CDR3 sequence: CASSPGQQQPQHF. The CDR3 bases are TGTGCCAGCAGCCCGGGACAGCAACAGCCCCAGCATTTT.

For the CDR3, the DNA is TGCGCCAGCAGTTCTCGCTCGGACAGTCGCTACGAGCAGTACTTC. Protein sequence: CASSSRSDSRYEQYF. The rearrangement joins TRBV5-1 to TRBJ2-7; weak D call: TRBD1 (6 bases). V lost 5 bases, J lost 3 bases, and 18 bases lay in between. Germline CDR1 is SGHRS and CDR2 is YFSETQ. The CDR3 length is 15 residues.

The chain recombines TRBV4-1 with TRBJ1-2, with 12 bases that match TRBD1. This CDR3 is 15 amino acids long. Trimming took 0 bases from V and 7 from J; bases not matched to a gene: 3. Germline CDR1 reads MGHRA; CDR2 reads YSYEKL. As DNA, the CDR3 is TGCGCCAGCAGCCAAGAGGGACAGGGGGCAGGTGGCTACACCTTC. It encodes CASSQEGQGAGGYTF.

This clone was seen a handful of times. The V gene is TRBV28, the J gene TRBJ2-7; D might be TRBD1 (6 bases). CDR1 MDHEN and CDR2 SYDVKM come from the germline V gene. This CDR3 is 11 amino acids long. Trimming stripped 3 bases from V and 12 bases from J, with 12 bases between. The CDR3 coding sequence is TGTGCCAGCAGTTTCACAGGGTCTACGTACTTC. Amino acid sequence: CASSFTGSTYF.

The gene calls are TRBV2 and TRBJ2-7, with 8 bases aligning to TRBD2. J was trimmed by 3 bases and V by 8 bases; bases with no gene match: 9. Germline V lookup: CDR1 SNHLY, CDR2 FYNNEI. This CDR3 spans 14 amino acids. CDR3 loop: CASSSTSVGYEQYF. The CDR3 nucleotides are TGTGCCAGCTCTTCGACTAGCGTTGGCTACGAGCAGTACTTC. Full variable domain (rest looked up from reference TRBV2 and TRBJ2-7): EPEVTQTPSHQVTQMGQEVILRCVPISNHLYFYWYRQILGQKVEFLVSFYNNEISEKSEIFDDQFSVERPDGSNFTLKIRSTKLEDSAMYFCASSSTSVGYEQYFGPGTRLTVT.

This sequence joins TRBV27 and TRBJ2-5; 10 bases fit TRBD2. This CDR3 region has 15 residues. V lost 6 bases, J lost 5 bases, and 9 bases stayed unmatched. Germline V lookup: CDR1 MNHEY, CDR2 SMNVEV (reference sequence). The CDR3 bases are TGTGCCAGCAGACGAGCGGGAGGGCCGGGGGAGACCCAGTACTTC. Protein: CASRRAGGPGETQYF.

The chain links TRBV2 to TRBJ1-2; TRBD1 matches at 8 bases. Germline lookup yields CDR1 SNHLY and CDR2 FYNNEI. Trimming at V came to 5 bases and at J to 2 bases, leaving 10 bases not matched to a gene. CDR3 length: 16 residues. In DNA form, the CDR3 reads TGTGCCAGCAGTCCGCGGACAGGGCCACAAAACTATGGCTACACCTTC. Its translation is CASSPRTGPQNYGYTF.

With regard to this clone: Other DNA variants within this sample encode the same CDR3. The chain carries TRBV5-1 and TRBJ2-3; unclear D gene. Trimming took off 5 bases at V and 0 bases at J, with 4 bases between the two ends. Germline lookup yields CDR1 SGHRS and CDR2 YFSETQ. The CDR3 is 12 residues long. In DNA form, the CDR3 reads TGCGCCAGCAGTGGCAGCACAGATACGCAGTATTTT. Translating it yields CASSGSTDTQYF.

As for this clone: Different DNA sequences within this sample yield the same CDR3. The chain links TRBV5-1 to TRBJ2-7; D might be TRBD2 (6 bases). Germline CDR1 reads SGHRS; CDR2 reads YFSETQ. The CDR3 is 14 residues long. V lost 0 bases and J 4 bases, leaving 11 bases between the germline ends. CDR3 sequence reads: CASSLGSGSYEQYF. In DNA form, the CDR3 reads TGCGCCAGCAGCTTGGGTAGCGGATCTTACGAGCAGTACTTC.

The chain is built from TRBV18 and TRBJ1-3; the match to TRBD1 covers 8 bases. This CDR3 has 14 residues. Trimming at V came to 3 bases and at J to 3 bases, leaving 1 base not matched to a gene. The germline V gene encodes CDR1 KGHSH and CDR2 LQKENI. The CDR3 here is CASSPTGVGNTIYF. CDR3 nucleotide sequence: TGTGCCAGCTCACCGACAGGGGTTGGAAACACCATATATTTT.

This chain connects TRBV7-2 to TRBJ2-2; a weak D match, TRBD1 (8 bases). Trimming cost V 4 bases and J 5 bases, with 23 bases left between them. CDR3 length equals 18 residues. The V gene's germline CDR1 is SGHTA and CDR2 FQGNSA. The CDR3 is CASSSGPTGGGRTGELFF. The CDR3 DNA reads as TGTGCCAGCAGCTCCGGGCCCACAGGGGGGGGCAGAACCGGGGAGCTGTTTTTT.

This sequence joins TRBV6-1 and TRBJ2-1; 9 nucleotides align to TRBD2. The CDR3 is made up of 12 amino acids. Germline-derived CDR1 and CDR2 are MNHNS and SASEGT. The V segment lost 11 bases and the J segment 8 bases; nucleotides outside the gene matches: 7. The CDR3 here is CASELAGYEQFF. The CDR3 DNA is TGTGCCTCTGAACTAGCGGGTTATGAGCAGTTCTTC.

The chain joins TRBV7-9 to TRBJ2-6; D not certain. Germline CDR1 is SEHNR and CDR2 is FQNEAQ (reference sequence). V gave up 1 base and J gave up 0 bases, with 13 bases separating them. The CDR3 runs to 18 residues. In DNA form, the CDR3 reads TGTGCCAGCAGCTTAGAAGCAGGTCTAAGCTCTGGGGCCAACGTCCTGACTTTC. Translated: CASSLEAGLSSGANVLTF.

The chain couples TRBV19 to TRBJ2-6, with D tentatively TRBD1 (6 bases). V shed 2 bases and J shed 1 base, with 12 bases lying between them. This CDR3 region has 17 residues. Germline V gene data show CDR1 as LNHDA and CDR2 as SQIVND (reference sequence). The CDR3, as DNA: TGTGCCAGTAGTATACCAGGGGCGACATCTGGGGCCAACGTCCTGACTTTC. This encodes CASSIPGATSGANVLTF. Complete variable domain (other parts from reference TRBV19 and TRBJ2-6): DGGITQSPKYLFRKEGQNVTLSCEQNLNHDAMYWYRQDPGQGLRLIYYSQIVNDFQKGDIAEGYSVSREKKESFPLTVTSAQKNPTAFYLCASSIPGATSGANVLTFGAGSRLTVL.

J is TRBJ2-7 and V is TRBV28; the match to TRBD2 covers 7 bases. Germline V gene lookup returns CDR1 MDHEN and CDR2 SYDVKM. Trimming took 10 bases from V and 1 from J; bases not matched to a gene: 10. The CDR3 contains 14 residues. The CDR3, as DNA: TGTGCCACCACTCCCGTCGGGGGGTCCTACGAGCAGTACTTC. Translated, it gives CATTPVGGSYEQYF.

This clone occurred once. The chain is built from TRBV7-2 and TRBJ2-7, with D maybe TRBD1 (5 bases). V was clipped by 5 bases and J by 5 bases, with 13 bases between them. Germline V lookup: CDR1 SGHTA, CDR2 FQGNSA. The CDR3 covers 13 residues. As DNA, the CDR3 is TGTGCCAGCAGCCACGTAGGGGCCCACGAGCAGTACTTC. Protein sequence: CASSHVGAHEQYF.

This chain uses TRBV14 with TRBJ1-4; 7 bases align to TRBD1. Losses at the gene ends were 8 bases for V and 8 bases for J; bases not matched to a gene: 8. Germline V gene lookup returns CDR1 SGHDN and CDR2 FVKESK. The CDR3 has 13 amino acids. The CDR3 sequence: CASAFGDSEKLFF. The CDR3 DNA is TGTGCCAGCGCTTTTGGGGACAGCGAAAAACTGTTTTTT.

This chain uses TRBV19 with TRBJ2-7; 9 bases match TRBD2. J lost 4 bases, V lost 5 bases, and 9 bases had no gene match. The V gene's germline CDR1 is LNHDA and CDR2 SQIVND (reference sequence). This CDR3 is 15 amino acids long. CDR3 residues: CASSPAGGPRYEQYF. CDR3 nucleotides: TGTGCCAGTAGTCCTGCGGGAGGGCCGAGATACGAGCAGTACTTC.